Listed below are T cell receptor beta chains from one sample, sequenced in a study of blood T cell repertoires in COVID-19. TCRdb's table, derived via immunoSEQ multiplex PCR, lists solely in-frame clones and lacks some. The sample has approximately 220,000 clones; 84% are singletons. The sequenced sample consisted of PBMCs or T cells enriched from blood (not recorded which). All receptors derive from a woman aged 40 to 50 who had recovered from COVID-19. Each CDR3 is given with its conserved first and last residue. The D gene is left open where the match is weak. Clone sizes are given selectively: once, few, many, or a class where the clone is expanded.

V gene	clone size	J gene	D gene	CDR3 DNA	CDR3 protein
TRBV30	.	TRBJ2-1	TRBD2	TGTGCCTGGAGCCGGGGGGTAGTCCCCTACAATGAGCAGTTCTTC	CAWSRGVVPYNEQFF
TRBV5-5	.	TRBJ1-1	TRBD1	TGTGCCAGCAGCTTACAGGGGATGAACACTGAAGCTTTCTTT	CASSLQGMNTEAFF
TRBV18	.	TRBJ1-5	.	TGTGCCAGCTCACCAACGACAGGCTCCCGGCGGAATCAGCCCCAGCATTTT	CASSPTTGSRRNQPQHF
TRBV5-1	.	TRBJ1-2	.	TGCGCCAGCAGTGAAGGGGACTATGGCTACACCTTC	CASSEGDYGYTF
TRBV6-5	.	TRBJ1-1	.	TGTGCCAGCAGTTACGAGGTAAACACTGAAGCTTTCTTT	CASSYEVNTEAFF
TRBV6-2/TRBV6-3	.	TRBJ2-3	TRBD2	TGTGCCAGCAGTTACTGGACTAGCGGGAGAGAGGGCACAGATACGCAGTATTTT	CASSYWTSGREGTDTQYF
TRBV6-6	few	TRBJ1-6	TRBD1	TGTGCCAGCAGTCCGGGACAGGGGTCTCCCCGTAATAATTCACCCCTCCACTTT	CASSPGQGSPRNNSPLHF
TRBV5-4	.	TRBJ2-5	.	TGTGCCAGCAGCTACAAAACCTCGGCAGGGTCGGAGACCCAGTACTTC	CASSYKTSAGSETQYF
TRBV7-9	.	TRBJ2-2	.	TGTGCCAGCACGGCCGGCGGTGGCACCGGGGAGCTGTTTTTT	CASTAGGGTGELFF
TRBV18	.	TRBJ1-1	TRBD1	TGTGCCAGCTCACTTGGACAGGACCTAGGGGGAGCTTTCTTT	CASSLGQDLGGAFF
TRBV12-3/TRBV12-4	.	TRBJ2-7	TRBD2	TGTGCCAGCAGTTTAGCGGGAGGGCTCGAGCAGTACTTC	CASSLAGGLEQYF
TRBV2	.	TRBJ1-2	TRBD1	TGTGCCAGCGGTGGACAGGGACTTTTGGATGGCTACACCTTC	CASGGQGLLDGYTF
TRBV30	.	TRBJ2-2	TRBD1	TGTGCGACGACAGGGGCCGTTAACACCGGGGAGCTGTTTTTT	CATTGAVNTGELFF
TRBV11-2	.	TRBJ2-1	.	TGTGCCAGCAGCTTCCCCGCCCTAGCCGTACTCGTCTCTGAGCAGTTCTTC	CASSFPALAVLVSEQFF
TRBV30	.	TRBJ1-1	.	TGTGCCTGGAAGACCGACAGGAGAAACACTGAAGCTTTCTTT	CAWKTDRRNTEAFF
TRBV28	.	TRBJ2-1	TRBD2	TGTGCCAGCAGGCCCGAAGGACTAGCGGGCCAGAGCTCCTACAATGAGCAGTTCTTC	CASRPEGLAGQSSYNEQFF
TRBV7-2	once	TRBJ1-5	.	TGTGCCAGCAGGCAAACTCAGGGTCAGCCCCAGCATTTT	CASRQTQGQPQHF
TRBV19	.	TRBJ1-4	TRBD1	TGTGCCAGTATCATGGGGGACAGGGGATGGACTAATGAAAAACTGTTTTTT	CASIMGDRGWTNEKLFF
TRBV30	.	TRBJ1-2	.	TGTGCCTGGAGTGTACCCGAGGACACGCCCGTCACCTTC	CAWSVPEDTPVTF
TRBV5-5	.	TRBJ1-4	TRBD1	TGTGCCAGCAGTTTTGACAGGGGGCGCGAAAAACTGTTTTTT	CASSFDRGREKLFF
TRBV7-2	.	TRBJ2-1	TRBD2	TGTGCCAGTAAACTAGCGGCTTCCTACAATGAGCAGTTCTTC	CASKLAASYNEQFF
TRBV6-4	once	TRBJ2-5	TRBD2	TGTGCCAGCTCCCGGGAGGCAGGAGAGACCCAGTACTTC	CASSREAGETQYF
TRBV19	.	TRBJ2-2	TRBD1	TGTGCCAGTAGGGGACCGGCGGGACAGGGGGCGTGGGAGCTGTTTTTT	CASRGPAGQGAWELFF
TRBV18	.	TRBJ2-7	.	TGTGCCAGCTCACCACCGTCGACTAGACCCTACGAGCAGTACTTC	CASSPPSTRPYEQYF
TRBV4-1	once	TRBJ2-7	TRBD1	TGCGCCAGCAGACCTGGGACAGGGTCGACCTACGAGCAGTACTTC	CASRPGTGSTYEQYF
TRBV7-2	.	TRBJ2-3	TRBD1	TGTGCCAGCAGCTCCTTCCCCCCGGGACAGGTGAAAGATACGCAGTATTTT	CASSSFPPGQVKDTQYF
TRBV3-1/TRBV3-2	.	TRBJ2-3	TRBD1	TGTGCCAGCAGTCCAACGACAGGGCCAGATACGCAGTATTTT	CASSPTTGPDTQYF
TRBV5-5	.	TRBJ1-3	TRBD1	TGTGCCAGCAGCTTGGGCGGGACAGTGACCCACTCTGGAAACACCATATATTTT	CASSLGGTVTHSGNTIYF
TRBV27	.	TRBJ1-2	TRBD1	TGTGCCAGCAGTTTAGGGCCAGGGGGCTATGGCTACACCTTC	CASSLGPGGYGYTF
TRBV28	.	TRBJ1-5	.	TGTGCCAGTCAGGTCCCAGGTACTAATCAGCCCCAGCATTTT	CASQVPGTNQPQHF
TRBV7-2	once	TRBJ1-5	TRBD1	TGTGCCAGCAGCCCTTACGACAGGGGAGGCAGCAATCAGCCCCAGCATTTT	CASSPYDRGGSNQPQHF
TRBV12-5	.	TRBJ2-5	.	TGTGCTAGTGCCCAAGAGGAGGGTCAGACCCAGTACTTC	CASAQEEGQTQYF
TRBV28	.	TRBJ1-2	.	TGTGCCAGCAGTTTATTGGGTCGAGGGCACCGTGAAATCTCCTATGGCTACACCTTC	CASSLLGRGHREISYGYTF
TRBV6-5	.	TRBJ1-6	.	TGTGCCAGCAGAAATACCGGGACACGTTCACCCCTCCACTTT	CASRNTGTRSPLHF
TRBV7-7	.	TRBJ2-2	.	TGTACCAGCAGCCAACAGGGAATCCCCGGGGAGCTGTTTTTT	CTSSQQGIPGELFF
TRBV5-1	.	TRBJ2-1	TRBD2	TGCGCCAGCAGCTTGAGTGTGGCGGGGGTCTCCTACAATGAGCAGTTCTTC	CASSLSVAGVSYNEQFF
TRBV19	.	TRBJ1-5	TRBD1	TGTGCCAGTAGTACCCGACAGGGTATGGGCAATCAGCCCCAGCATTTT	CASSTRQGMGNQPQHF
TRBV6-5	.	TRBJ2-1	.	TGTGCCAGTGCGCCAGGGACATCCTACAATGAGCAGTTCTTC	CASAPGTSYNEQFF
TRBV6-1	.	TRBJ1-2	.	TGTGCCAGCAGTGGTCGACCTGGATCACCAGCGGCGGGAGGCTACACCTTC	CASSGRPGSPAAGGYTF
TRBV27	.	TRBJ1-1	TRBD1	TGTGCCAGCAGCAGTAGACAGGGGAGGGGAATGAACACTGAAGCTTTCTTT	CASSSRQGRGMNTEAFF
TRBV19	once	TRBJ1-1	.	TGTGCCAGTAAACTACAGGGCATGAACACTGAAGCTTTCTTT	CASKLQGMNTEAFF
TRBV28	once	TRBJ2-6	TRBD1	TGTGCCAGCAGTCCCCGACAGGGGAAAACTGGGGCCAACGTCCTGACTTTC	CASSPRQGKTGANVLTF
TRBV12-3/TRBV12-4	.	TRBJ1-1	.	TGTGCCAGCAGTTTAAGCAGACTTACTGAAGCTTTCTTT	CASSLSRLTEAFF
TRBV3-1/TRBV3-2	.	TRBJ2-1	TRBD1	TGTGCCAGCAGTTCCCAGCCGGGACAGGGTCAGTTCTTC	CASSSQPGQGQFF